The rows below give T cell receptor beta chains drawn from one sample of a study of CD8+CD57+ T cells in acquired aplastic anemia. Each CDR3 protein is one row after TCRdb ran MiXCR on the reads. The table records 130,000 or so distinct CDR3 sequences, about 40% of them present only once. Sequencing used sorted CD4+, CD8+, or CD8+CD57+ T cells (not recorded which) from PBMCs. The receptors come from a human donor in good health, serving as a control. CDR3s include the opening cysteine and the closing phenylalanine or tryptophan. A D gene is named only where the DNA matches it firmly. Clone size is stated in some rows and not others, as once, few, many or a class when expanded.

j_gene | v_gene | d_gene | abundance | CDR3nt | CDR3aa
TRBJ1-5 | TRBV15 | TRBD1 | . | TGTGCCACCAGCTCCGACAGGGGGGATCAGCCCCAGCATTTT | CATSSDRGDQPQHF
TRBJ1-2 | TRBV29-1 | . | . | TGCAGCGCCGTAAACGCCACGCGAGGCTACACCTTC | CSAVNATRGYTF
TRBJ1-1 | TRBV12-3/TRBV12-4 | TRBD1 | few | TGTGCCAGCAGTTTACCGGCAGGGGGGGGACCTGAAGCTTTCTTT | CASSLPAGGGPEAFF
TRBJ2-3 | TRBV7-9 | . | . | TGTGCCAGCAGCTTAGCTAGGCAGTATTTT | CASSLARQYF
TRBJ1-1 | TRBV19 | TRBD1 | few | TGTGCCAGTAGGGACAGGGGAGGGGTAGTTGGAGCTTTCTTT | CASRDRGGVVGAFF
TRBJ2-6 | TRBV12-3/TRBV12-4 | . | many | TGTGCCAGCAGTGATGGCCGGGACCCCGATATCCTGACTTTC | CASSDGRDPDILTF
TRBJ1-2 | TRBV20-1 | . | . | TGCAGTGCTAAAGATGCGGTCTCTGGCGGCTACACCTTC | CSAKDAVSGGYTF
TRBJ1-6 | TRBV5-8 | TRBD1 | many | TGTGCCAGCAGCTGGGCGGGACAGAGTAATTCACCCCTCCACTTT | CASSWAGQSNSPLHF
TRBJ2-1 | TRBV27 | . | many | TGTGCCAGCACCGCGGGCGAGAGGCGTGAGCAGTTCTTC | CASTAGERREQFF
TRBJ1-2 | TRBV24-1 | . | . | TGTGCCACCAGTGATGGGGATGGCTACACCTTC | CATSDGDGYTF
TRBJ1-1 | TRBV18 | TRBD1 | few | TGTGCCAGCTCAACGGGACAGCCGGAAGCTTTCTTT | CASSTGQPEAFF
TRBJ1-1 | TRBV30 | . | few | TGTGCCTGGACCAAGGATAACACTGAAGCTTTCTTT | CAWTKDNTEAFF
TRBJ2-7 | TRBV10-3 | TRBD1 | . | TGTGCCATCATGGAGGACAGGGCTGGGGAGCAGTACTTC | CAIMEDRAGEQYF
TRBJ2-1 | TRBV3-1 | TRBD2 | few | TGTGCCAGCAGCCGAGGACCGACTAGCGGGAGACAACACAATGAGCAGTTCTTC | CASSRGPTSGRQHNEQFF
TRBJ2-7 | TRBV10-2 | . | many | TGCGCCAGCAGTGAGTCGGCCTATGGCGAGCAGTACTTC | CASSESAYGEQYF
TRBJ1-1 | TRBV19 | . | many | TGTGCCAGTAGTGTACAGGTGAACACTGAAGCTTTCTTT | CASSVQVNTEAFF
TRBJ2-1 | TRBV29-1 | TRBD1 | . | TGCAGCGGAGGGACAGAGCGTAACAATGAGCAGTTCTTC | CSGGTERNNEQFF
TRBJ2-5 | TRBV24-1 | TRBD1 | . | TGTGCCACCAGTGACAATAACAGGGGGCAGTACCAAGAGACCCAGTACTTC | CATSDNNRGQYQETQYF
TRBJ2-7 | TRBV9 | TRBD2 | . | TGTGCCAGCAGCGCAGGACTAGCGGACTACGAGCAGTACTTC | CASSAGLADYEQYF
TRBJ1-1 | TRBV19 | . | many | TGTGCCAGTAGTATAGGTACGGGGGGAGCTGAAGCTTTCTTT | CASSIGTGGAEAFF
TRBJ1-1 | TRBV20-1 | . | many | TGCAGTGCTAACCACGGGTTGACTGAAGCTTTCTTT | CSANHGLTEAFF
TRBJ1-6 | TRBV29-1 | . | many | TGCAGCGTTGAAACAGGGTTTAATTCACCCCTCCACTTT | CSVETGFNSPLHF
TRBJ2-6 | TRBV27 | . | . | TGTGCCAGCAGTTGGACGGGGGTACTCTCTGGGGCCAACGTCCTGACTTTC | CASSWTGVLSGANVLTF
TRBJ1-1 | TRBV18 | . | . | TGTGCCAGCTCACCTAACAACCCGGGGACGGGAACTGAAGCTTTCTTT | CASSPNNPGTGTEAFF
TRBJ2-1 | TRBV20-1 | TRBD2 | . | TGCAGTGCTAGAGATCTTCAGCGGGACGGTTACAATGAGCAGTTCTTC | CSARDLQRDGYNEQFF
TRBJ1-6 | TRBV25-1 | . | . | TGTGCCAGCAGTGAACAGATTAATTCACCCCTCCACTTT | CASSEQINSPLHF
TRBJ2-6 | TRBV9 | . | many | TGTGCCAGCAGCGCTCGACACAGCTCTGGGGCCAACGTCCTGACTTTC | CASSARHSSGANVLTF
TRBJ2-3 | TRBV29-1 | . | many | TGCAGCGTTGAAGAAGCGGCAGATACGCAGTATTTT | CSVEEAADTQYF
TRBJ2-6 | TRBV12-3/TRBV12-4 | . | . | TGTGCCAGCAAACGGGACACCCTCTCTGGGGCCAACGTCCTGACTTTC | CASKRDTLSGANVLTF
TRBJ1-3 | TRBV10-3 | . | many | TGTGCCACAAAGACAGACTTCTCTGGAAACACCATATATTTT | CATKTDFSGNTIYF
TRBJ2-1 | TRBV27 | TRBD2 | . | TGTGCCAGCAGCATGTCCGGGACTAGTTTATATGAGCAGTTCTTC | CASSMSGTSLYEQFF
TRBJ1-2 | TRBV20-1 | . | . | TGCAGTGCTATATTCTTATGTGCTAACTATGGCTACACCTTC | CSAIFLCANYGYTF
TRBJ1-5 | TRBV6-5 | TRBD1 | many | TGTGCCAGCAGTTACTCCGGACAGGGGAGCAATCAGCCCCAGCATTTT | CASSYSGQGSNQPQHF
TRBJ1-6 | TRBV20-1 | TRBD1 | . | TGCAGTGCAGAGACAGGGGGAACACCCCTCCACTTT | CSAETGGTPLHF
TRBJ2-7 | TRBV9 | TRBD2 | many | TGTGCCAGCAGCCCTAGCGGACTCGAGCAGTACTTC | CASSPSGLEQYF
TRBJ1-1 | TRBV24-1 | TRBD1 | . | TGTGCCACCAGGGGGACAGGGAACACTGAAGCTTTCTTT | CATRGTGNTEAFF
TRBJ1-1 | TRBV10-3 | . | . | TGTGCCATCAGGAGCCGGTTGAACACTGAAGCTTTCTTT | CAIRSRLNTEAFF
TRBJ2-3 | TRBV20-1 | . | many | TGCAGTGCTTACGGGACTCCTATTTACACAGATACGCAGTATTTT | CSAYGTPIYTDTQYF
TRBJ2-1 | TRBV20-1 | TRBD2 | many | TGCAGTGCTACCAGTGGCGGGGGGGGCGTTAATGAGCAGTTCTTC | CSATSGGGGVNEQFF
TRBJ2-3 | TRBV7-8 | . | many | TGTGCCAGCAGCTCGTTACGTGGGCCCGGCCCAGATACGCAGTATTTT | CASSSLRGPGPDTQYF
TRBJ2-2 | TRBV12-3/TRBV12-4 | TRBD1 | many | TGTGCCAGCAGAAGAGACGGGACAGGGGGCGGGGAGCTGTTTTTT | CASRRDGTGGGELFF
TRBJ2-2 | TRBV12-3/TRBV12-4 | . | many | TGTGCCAGCAGACAACTGGGGCGTACCGGGGAGCTGTTTTTT | CASRQLGRTGELFF
TRBJ1-5 | TRBV24-1 | . | . | TGTGCCACCAGTGATCGGACAGGCAATCAGCCCCAGCATTTT | CATSDRTGNQPQHF
TRBJ2-3 | TRBV15 | . | . | TGTGCCACGGACTTAGGGGACACAGATACGCAGTATTTT | CATDLGDTDTQYF
TRBJ2-5 | TRBV6-1 | . | few | TGTGCCAGCAGTGACCTCGGGGGGCGGACGTCCTTGGAGACCCAGTACTTC | CASSDLGGRTSLETQYF
TRBJ1-2 | TRBV19 | . | . | TGTGCCACCACGGACAGCCCCCACTATGGCTACGCCTTC | CATTDSPHYGYAF